This T cell receptor beta chain was documented in a study of T cells in localized non-small cell lung cancer. Assay: immunoSEQ multiplex PCR; the TCRdb copy retains only in-frame clones and omits some. The table records just under 35,000 clones, less than 95% of them present only once. CDR1 MNHEY and CDR2 SMNVEV come from the germline V gene (reference sequence). The trim removed 5 bases at V and 1 base at J, leaving 19 bases unmatched. This CDR3 comprises 19 residues. Findings of the study overall: Adjacent lung exhibited a median of 57 among the 100 most abundant tumor clones. Uninvolved nearby lung showed the greatest T cell clonality, exceeding that found in tumor. Heterogeneity remains possible because sequencing was limited to only one tumor region.

Only one count was recorded for this clone. Its antigen is undetermined. The sequence derives from a female donor older than 55 with stage II lung adenocarcinoma. The V gene is TRBV27, the J gene TRBJ2-7; 8 nucleotides agree with TRBD1. Sequenced here: peripheral blood mononuclear cells, sampled before any cancer treatment. The CDR3 DNA reads as TGTGCCAGCAGTCCGTACCTATCCGGAGGACAGGGCCTATCCTACGAGCAGTACTTC. Encoded protein: CASSPYLSGGQGLSYEQYF.